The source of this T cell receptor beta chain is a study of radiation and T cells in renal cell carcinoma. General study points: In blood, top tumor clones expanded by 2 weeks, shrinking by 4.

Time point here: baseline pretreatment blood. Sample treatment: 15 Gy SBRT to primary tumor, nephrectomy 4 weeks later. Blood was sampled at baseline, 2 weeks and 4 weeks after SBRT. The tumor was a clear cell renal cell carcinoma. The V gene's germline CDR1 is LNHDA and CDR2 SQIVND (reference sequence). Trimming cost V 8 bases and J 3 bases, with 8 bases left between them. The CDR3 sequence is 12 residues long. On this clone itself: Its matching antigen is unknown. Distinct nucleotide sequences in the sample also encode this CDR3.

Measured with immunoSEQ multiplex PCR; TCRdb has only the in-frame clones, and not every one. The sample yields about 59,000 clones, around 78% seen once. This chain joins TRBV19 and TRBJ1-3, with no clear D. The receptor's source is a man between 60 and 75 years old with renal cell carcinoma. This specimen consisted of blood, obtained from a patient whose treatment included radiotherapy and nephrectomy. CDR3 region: CASRTGGNTIYF. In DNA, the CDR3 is TGTGCCAGTCGGACGGGTGGAAACACCATATATTTT.